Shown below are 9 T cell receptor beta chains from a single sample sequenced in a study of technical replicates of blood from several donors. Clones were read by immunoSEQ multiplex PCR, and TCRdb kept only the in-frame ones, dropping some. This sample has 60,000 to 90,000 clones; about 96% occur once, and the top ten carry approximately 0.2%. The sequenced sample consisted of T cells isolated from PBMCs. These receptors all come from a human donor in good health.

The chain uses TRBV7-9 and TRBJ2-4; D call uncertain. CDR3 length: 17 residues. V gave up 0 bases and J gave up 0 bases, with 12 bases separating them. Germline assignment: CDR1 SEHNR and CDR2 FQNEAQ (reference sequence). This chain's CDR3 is CASSLAWQSLAKNIQYF. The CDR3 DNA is TGTGCCAGCAGCTTAGCGTGGCAGTCCCTAGCCAAAAACATTCAGTACTTC.

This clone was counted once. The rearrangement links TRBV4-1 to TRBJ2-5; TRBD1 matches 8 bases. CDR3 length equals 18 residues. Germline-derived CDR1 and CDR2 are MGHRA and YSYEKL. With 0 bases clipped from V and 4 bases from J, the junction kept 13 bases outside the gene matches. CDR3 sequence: CASSQERGGARGRETQYF. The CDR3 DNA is TGCGCCAGCAGCCAAGAAAGAGGGGGAGCCAGGGGGCGAGAGACCCAGTACTTC.

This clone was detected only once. CDR3 nucleotides: TGCGCCAGCAGCGAGGGACAGGGGTTGTTTGGTGGAAACACCATATATTTT. Translating gives CASSEGQGLFGGNTIYF. V and J are TRBV5-1 and TRBJ1-3; 10 bases map to TRBD1. Unmatched junction bases numbered 10, after V lost 4 bases and J lost 3 bases. The CDR3 consists of 17 residues. Per germline, CDR1 SGHRS and CDR2 YFSETQ.

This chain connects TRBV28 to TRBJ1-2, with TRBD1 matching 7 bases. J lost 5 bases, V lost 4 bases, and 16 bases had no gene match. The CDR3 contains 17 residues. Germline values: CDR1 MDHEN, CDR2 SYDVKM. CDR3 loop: CASSSLGSNRGLYGYTF. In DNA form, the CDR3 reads TGTGCCAGCAGTTCTCTGGGATCGAACAGGGGCCTTTATGGCTACACCTTC.

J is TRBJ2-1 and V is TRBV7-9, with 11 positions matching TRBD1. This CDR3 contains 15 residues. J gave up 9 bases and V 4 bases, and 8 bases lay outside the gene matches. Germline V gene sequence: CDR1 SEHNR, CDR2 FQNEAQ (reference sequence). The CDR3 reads CASSSGQGGVGEQFF. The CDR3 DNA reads TGTGCCAGCAGCTCGGGACAGGGGGGAGTAGGTGAGCAGTTCTTC. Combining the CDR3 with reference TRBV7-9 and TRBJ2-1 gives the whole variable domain DTGVSQNPRHKITKRGQNVTFRCDPISEHNRLYWYRQTLGQGPEFLTYFQNEAQLEKSRLLSDRFSAERPKGSFSTLEIQRTEQGDSAMYLCASSSGQGGVGEQFFGPGTRLTVL.

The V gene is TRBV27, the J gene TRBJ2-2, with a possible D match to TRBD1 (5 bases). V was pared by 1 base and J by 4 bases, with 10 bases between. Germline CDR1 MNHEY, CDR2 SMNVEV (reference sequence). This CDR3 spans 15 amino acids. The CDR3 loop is CASSLFGTGTGELFF. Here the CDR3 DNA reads TGTGCCAGCAGTTTATTCGGAACAGGCACCGGGGAGCTGTTTTTT.

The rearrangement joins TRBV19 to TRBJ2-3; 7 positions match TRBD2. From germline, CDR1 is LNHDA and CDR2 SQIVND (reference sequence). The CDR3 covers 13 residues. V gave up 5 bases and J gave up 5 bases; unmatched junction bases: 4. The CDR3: CASSPRGRDTQYF. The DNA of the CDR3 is TGTGCCAGTAGTCCGCGGGGGAGAGATACGCAGTATTTT.

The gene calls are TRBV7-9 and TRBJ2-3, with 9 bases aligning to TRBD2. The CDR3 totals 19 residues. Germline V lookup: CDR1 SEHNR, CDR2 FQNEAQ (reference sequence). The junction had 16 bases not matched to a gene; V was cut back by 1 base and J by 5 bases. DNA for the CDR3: TGTGCCAGCAGCTTAGACCGAACCGGGACTAGCATTGATAGAGATACGCAGTATTTT. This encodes CASSLDRTGTSIDRDTQYF.

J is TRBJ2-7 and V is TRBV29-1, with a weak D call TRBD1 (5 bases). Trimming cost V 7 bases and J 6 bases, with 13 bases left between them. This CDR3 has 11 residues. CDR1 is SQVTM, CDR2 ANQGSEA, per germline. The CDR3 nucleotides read TGCAGCGCCCAGGGAAATGGCGAGCAGTACTTC. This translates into CSAQGNGEQYF.